The 25 T cell receptor beta chains in this list originate from one sample, sequenced in a study of OX40 agonist ivuxolimab in advanced cancers. TCRdb keeps only in-frame clones here, not all; method: immunoSEQ multiplex PCR. The table has 100,000 to 150,000 clones, 85% to 95% seen once; the top ten hold under 0.9%. The sequences come from CD4+ or CD8+ T cells sorted from blood, collected in a trial of the OX40 agonist ivuxolimab. These receptors all come from an adult with an advanced solid tumor such as melanoma, head and neck, liver or kidney cancer.

Of note for this clone: The junction and the germline gene differ at one end; a read error may be behind it. The rearrangement links TRBV7-7 to TRBJ2-1; 7 nucleotides line up with TRBD2. Germline V gene sequence: CDR1 SSHAT, CDR2 FNYEAQ (reference sequence). The CDR3 totals 16 residues. CDR3 loop: CASSLGVGGPGDEQFF. CDR3 DNA: TGTGCTAGCAGCTTGGGAGTGGGAGGGCCCGGGGATGAGCAGTTCTTC.

The chain couples TRBV4-3 to TRBJ2-1, with 13 bases identical to TRBD2. CDR3 size: 15 residues. Trimming at V came to 2 bases and at J to 9 bases, leaving 4 bases not matched to a gene. Germline CDR1 LGHNA, CDR2 YSLEER. The CDR3 DNA sequence: TGCGCCAGCAGCCAACGACTAGCGGGAGGAGCTGAGCAGTTCTTC. Protein product: CASSQRLAGGAEQFF.

Notes on this clone: Other DNA variants within this sample encode the same CDR3. The J gene is TRBJ2-7, the V gene TRBV18; maybe TRBD1 (5 bases). The CDR3 has 14 residues. V was trimmed by 0 bases and J by 1 base, leaving 7 bases between them. The germline CDR1 and CDR2 sequences are KGHSH and LQKENI. This chain's CDR3 is CASSPPDRSYEQYF. The CDR3 DNA sequence: TGTGCCAGCTCACCACCAGACAGATCCTACGAGCAGTACTTC.

The genes are TRBV18 and TRBJ1-2, with D hard to call. This CDR3 has 14 amino acids. Germline V gene lookup returns CDR1 KGHSH and CDR2 LQKENI. The V gene lost 3 bases and the J gene lost 0 bases, with 8 bases spanning the gap. In DNA form, the CDR3 reads TGTGCCAGCTCACCCACCCCAGCTAACTATGGCTACACCTTC. It codes for CASSPTPANYGYTF.

The chain recombines TRBV10-3 with TRBJ1-1; D might be TRBD1 (6 bases). V gave up 2 bases and J gave up 6 bases, with 16 bases separating them. Germline V gene sequence: CDR1 ENHRY, CDR2 SYGVKD. The CDR3 extends over 15 amino acids. The CDR3 sequence: CAISEPQGLGAEAFF. The CDR3 nucleotides read TGTGCCATCAGTGAGCCGCAGGGGCTGGGGGCTGAAGCTTTCTTT.

V gene TRBV7-2 combines with J gene TRBJ1-1; D uncertain. The CDR3 extends over 14 amino acids. Trimming stripped 3 bases from V and 2 bases from J, with 10 bases between. Germline CDR1 is SGHTA and CDR2 is FQGNSA. CDR3 sequence reads: CASSFSGANTEAFF. The CDR3 region has the DNA TGTGCCAGCAGCTTTTCAGGTGCTAACACTGAAGCTTTCTTT.

The chain joins TRBV18 to TRBJ2-7; D may be TRBD2 (6 bases). V shed 1 base and J shed 6 bases, with 22 bases lying between them. CDR3 length equals 17 residues. Germline CDR1 is KGHSH and CDR2 is LQKENI. CDR3 residues: CASSPQTIWDSILEQYF. CDR3 in DNA: TGTGCCAGCTCACCACAAACTATTTGGGACTCAATTCTCGAGCAGTACTTC.

The CDR3 region is CASSALRQGSDQPQHF. For the CDR3, the DNA is TGTGCCAGCAGTGCGCTCAGACAGGGGTCTGATCAGCCCCAGCATTTT. This chain connects TRBV6-1 to TRBJ1-5; 8 bases match TRBD1. Germline CDR1 is MNHNS and CDR2 is SASEGT. This CDR3 contains 16 residues. Trimming cost V 4 bases and J 5 bases; bases outside gene matches: 10.

The chain uses TRBV5-4 and TRBJ2-3; D gene ambiguous. Trimming took 1 base from V and 2 from J, leaving 8 bases between them. The germline V gene encodes CDR1 SGHNT and CDR2 YYREEE (reference sequence). This CDR3 contains 14 residues. The CDR3 is CASSLPPPTDTQYF. CDR3 DNA sequence: TGTGCCAGCAGCTTGCCCCCGCCCACAGATACGCAGTATTTT.

J is TRBJ1-5 and V is TRBV7-9; D ambiguous. Germline loops: CDR1 SEHNR, CDR2 FQNEAQ (reference sequence). This CDR3 contains 13 residues. The V end lost 5 bases, the J end lost 9 bases, and 14 bases lay between the germline ends. Here the CDR3 DNA reads TGTGCCAGCAGCCAGGACGGGAGGGTGCCCCAGCATTTT. Its protein product is CASSQDGRVPQHF.

This chain uses TRBV7-9 with TRBJ2-7; no clear D gene. This CDR3 is 10 amino acids long. Trimming removed 10 bases at V and 4 bases at J, with 8 bases between. Germline assignment: CDR1 SEHNR and CDR2 FQNEAQ (reference sequence). The CDR3 DNA reads TGTGCCACCAGTGGATACGAGCAGTACTTC. It yields the protein CATSGYEQYF.

The chain carries TRBV5-1 and TRBJ2-2, with D perhaps TRBD1 (5 bases). The CDR3 spans 15 residues. Germline V CDR1 and CDR2: SGHRS, YFSETQ. Trimming removed 0 bases at V and 6 bases at J, with 12 bases between. CDR3 region: CASSLESRASGELFF. The CDR3 nucleotides read TGCGCCAGCAGCTTGGAATCCAGGGCGTCCGGGGAGCTGTTTTTT.

Concerning this clone itself: The junction shows a germline mismatch at one end, possibly a read error. This rearrangement joins TRBV7-7 to TRBJ2-2; 7 bases align to TRBD2. There are 16 residues in the CDR3. In germline, CDR1 is SSHAT, CDR2 FNYEAQ (reference sequence). The CDR3 bases are TGTGCTAGCAGCCCATCGGCCGGGGGGTACACCGGGGAGCTGTTTTTT. This codes for CASSPSAGGYTGELFF.

This clone was seen just once. The V gene is TRBV7-8, the J gene TRBJ2-3, with D perhaps assigned TRBD1 or TRBD2 (5 bases each). Germline values: CDR1 SGHVS, CDR2 FQNEAQ. The germline V and J ends were trimmed by 2 bases and 2 bases, with 14 bases remaining between them. The CDR3 has 16 residues. The chain's CDR3 is CASSLIGETFTDTQYF. CDR3 DNA sequence: TGTGCCAGCAGCTTAATAGGGGAGACGTTCACAGATACGCAGTATTTT. The full variable domain, its missing parts supplied by reference TRBV7-8 and TRBJ2-3, is GAGVSQSPRYKVAKRGQDVALRCDPISGHVSLFWYQQALGQGPEFLTYFQNEAQLDKSGLPSDRFFAERPEGSVSTLKIQRTQQEDSAVYLCASSLIGETFTDTQYFGPGTRLTVL.

As to this clone: At one of its ends the junction is not consistent with the germline gene, which may arise from a read error. V is TRBV11-2 and J is TRBJ2-1; 8 nucleotides agree with TRBD2. CDR1 and CDR2 (germline): SGHAT, FQNNGV. This CDR3 has 14 residues. DNA for the CDR3: TGTGCCAGCAGCTTAGTCCAGCGGGGGACCCAGTGGATCTTC. Translation gives CASSLVQRGTQWIF.

This rearrangement joins TRBV28 to TRBJ1-5; D is undetermined. This CDR3 comprises 13 residues. Germline lookup yields CDR1 MDHEN and CDR2 SYDVKM. Trimming removed 1 base from V and 4 bases from J, with 5 bases in between. Here the CDR3 reads CASSLLSNQPQHF. CDR3 coding DNA: TGTGCCAGCAGTTTATTGTCAAATCAGCCCCAGCATTTT.

V gene TRBV20-1 combines with J gene TRBJ1-1; D remains ambiguous. Trimming removed 0 bases at V and 8 bases at J, with 7 bases between. Germline-derived CDR1 and CDR2 are DFQATT and SNEGSKA (reference sequence). The CDR3 runs to 11 residues. The CDR3 bases are TGCAGTGCTAGAGATGAGGAGGAAGCTTTCTTT. This gives the protein CSARDEEEAFF.

The chain has TRBV5-4 and TRBJ1-2, with TRBD1 as a possible D gene (6 bases). Germline V gene sequence: CDR1 SGHNT, CDR2 YYREEE (reference sequence). This CDR3 region has 15 residues. V was trimmed by 4 bases and J by 2 bases, leaving 15 bases between them. The DNA of the CDR3 is TGTGCCAGCAGCGCCGAGGAAGGGGGAAACTATGGCTACACCTTC. Its translation is CASSAEEGGNYGYTF.

The CDR3 coding sequence is TGTGCCAGCAGCTTAGACGGGGCTGAAGCTTTCTTT. As protein: CASSLDGAEAFF. The V gene is TRBV7-2, the J gene TRBJ1-1; D ambiguous. V lost 1 base, J lost 6 bases, and 6 bases lay in between. CDR1 and CDR2 (germline): SGHTA, FQGNSA. This CDR3 contains 12 residues.

This clone was counted a single time. The chain has TRBV11-2 and TRBJ2-2, with D unclear. Trimming shortened V by 5 bases and J by 6 bases, and 7 bases separated the two germline ends. Germline values: CDR1 SGHAT, CDR2 FQNNGV. CDR3 length: 12 residues. In DNA, the CDR3 is TGTGCCAGCAGCATCGGCTCCGGGGAGCTGTTTTTT. It specifies CASSIGSGELFF.

V is TRBV10-3 and J is TRBJ2-1, with 9 bases fitting TRBD2. Germline V gene data show CDR1 as ENHRY and CDR2 as SYGVKD. The CDR3 has 13 residues. The J segment lost 8 bases and the V segment lost 10 bases, leaving 9 bases of the junction unmatched. DNA for the CDR3: TGTGCCAGTCTTAGCGGGAGTAACGATGAGCAGTTCTTC. Protein sequence: CASLSGSNDEQFF.

This sequence joins TRBV6-5 and TRBJ2-7; TRBD1 or TRBD2 may be the D gene (5 bases each). Germline V gene data show CDR1 as MNHEY and CDR2 as SVGAGI. CDR3 length: 14 residues. V was clipped by 5 bases and J by 0 bases, with 11 bases between them. In nucleotides, the CDR3 is TGTGCCAGCAGTCAAGGGGACCTCTCCTACGAGCAGTACTTC. Translation gives CASSQGDLSYEQYF.

This sequence joins TRBV11-2 and TRBJ2-5; D assignment may be TRBD1 or TRBD2 (5 bases each). The CDR3 consists of 16 residues. Germline assignment: CDR1 SGHAT and CDR2 FQNNGV. The V gene lost 5 bases and the J gene lost 4 bases, with 20 bases spanning the gap. CDR3 sequence: CASSPRTGARGETQYF. CDR3 DNA sequence: TGTGCCAGCAGCCCCCGGACTGGAGCAAGGGGAGAGACCCAGTACTTC.

V gene TRBV19 combines with J gene TRBJ2-7; 11 nucleotides match TRBD2. CDR3 length: 17 amino acids. In germline, CDR1 is LNHDA, CDR2 SQIVND (reference sequence). The ends lost 3 bases at V and 0 bases at J; junction bases unmatched: 7. CDR3 in DNA: TGTGCCAGTAGTATCGCTAGCGGGAGGACCCTCTCCTACGAGCAGTACTTC. As protein: CASSIASGRTLSYEQYF.

The chain combines TRBV28 with TRBJ2-4; a possible D gene is TRBD2 (5 bases). V was shortened by 5 bases and J by 4 bases, with 18 bases between the two germline ends. This CDR3 comprises 16 residues. CDR1 is MDHEN and CDR2 is SYDVKM in the germline V gene. The CDR3, as DNA: TGTGCCAGCAGTCCAGCCCCCGGGATCTCAAAAAACATTCAGTACTTC. Protein product: CASSPAPGISKNIQYF.